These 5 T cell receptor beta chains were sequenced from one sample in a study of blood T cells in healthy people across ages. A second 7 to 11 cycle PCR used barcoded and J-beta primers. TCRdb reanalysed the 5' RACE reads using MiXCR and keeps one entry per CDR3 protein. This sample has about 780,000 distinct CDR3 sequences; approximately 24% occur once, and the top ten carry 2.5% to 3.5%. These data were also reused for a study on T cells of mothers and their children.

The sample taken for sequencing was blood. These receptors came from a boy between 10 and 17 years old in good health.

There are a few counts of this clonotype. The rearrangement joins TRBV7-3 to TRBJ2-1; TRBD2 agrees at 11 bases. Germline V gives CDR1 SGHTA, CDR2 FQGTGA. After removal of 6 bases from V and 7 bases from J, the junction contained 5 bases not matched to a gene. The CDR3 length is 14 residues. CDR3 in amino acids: CASSTSGGGNEQFF. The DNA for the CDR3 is TGTGCCAGCAGTACTAGCGGGGGAGGGAATGAGCAGTTCTTC.

The CDR3 sequence: CASSNREENIQYF. In DNA form, the CDR3 reads TGTGCCAGCAGTAACAGAGAGGAAAACATTCAGTACTTC. The chain uses TRBV6-2 or TRBV6-3 and TRBJ2-4; D is ambiguous. V gave up 5 bases and J gave up 5 bases, with 10 bases separating them. Germline loops: CDR1 MNHEY, CDR2 SVGEGT. There are 13 residues in the CDR3.

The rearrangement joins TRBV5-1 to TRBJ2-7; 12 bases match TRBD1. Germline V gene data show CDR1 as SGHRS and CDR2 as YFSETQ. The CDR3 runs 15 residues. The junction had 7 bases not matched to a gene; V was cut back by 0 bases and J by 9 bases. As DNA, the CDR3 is TGCGCCAGCAGCTTGGAGGGACAGGGGGCGTATGGGCAGTACTTC. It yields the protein CASSLEGQGAYGQYF.

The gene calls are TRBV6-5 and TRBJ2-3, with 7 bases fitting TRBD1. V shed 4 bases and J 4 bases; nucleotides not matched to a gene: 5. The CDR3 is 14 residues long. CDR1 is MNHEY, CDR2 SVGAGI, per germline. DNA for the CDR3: TGTGCCAGCAGTTCCCGACAGGGCCCAGATACGCAGTATTTT. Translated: CASSSRQGPDTQYF.

The CDR3 region is CASSQRRGRETQYF. The CDR3 DNA reads TGCGCCAGCAGCCAAAGGAGGGGGAGGGAGACCCAGTACTTC. The chain employs TRBV4-1 and TRBJ2-5; D tentatively reads TRBD1 or TRBD2 (6 bases each). Per germline, CDR1 MGHRA and CDR2 YSYEKL. Trimming cost V 2 bases and J 5 bases, with 12 bases left between them. This CDR3 contains 14 residues.